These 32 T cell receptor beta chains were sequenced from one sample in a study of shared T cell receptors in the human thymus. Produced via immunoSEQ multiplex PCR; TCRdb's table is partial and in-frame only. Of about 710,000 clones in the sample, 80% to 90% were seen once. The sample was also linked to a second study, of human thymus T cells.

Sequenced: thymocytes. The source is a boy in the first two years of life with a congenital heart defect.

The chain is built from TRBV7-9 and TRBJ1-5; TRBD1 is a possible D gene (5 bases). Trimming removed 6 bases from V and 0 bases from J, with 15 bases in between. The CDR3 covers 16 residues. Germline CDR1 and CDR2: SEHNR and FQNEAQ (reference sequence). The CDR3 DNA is TGTGCCAGCAGGTGGCAGGGTACTTATAGCAATCAGCCCCAGCATTTT. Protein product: CASRWQGTYSNQPQHF.

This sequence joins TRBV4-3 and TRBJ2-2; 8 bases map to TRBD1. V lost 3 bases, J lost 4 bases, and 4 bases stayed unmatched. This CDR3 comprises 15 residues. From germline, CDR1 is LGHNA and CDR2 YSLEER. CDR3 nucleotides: TGCGCCAGCAGCCAGTGGGGACAGGCCACCGGGGAGCTGTTTTTT. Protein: CASSQWGQATGELFF.

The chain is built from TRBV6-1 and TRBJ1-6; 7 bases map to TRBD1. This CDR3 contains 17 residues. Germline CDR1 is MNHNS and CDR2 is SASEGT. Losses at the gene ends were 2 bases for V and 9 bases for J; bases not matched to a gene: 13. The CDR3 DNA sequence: TGTGCCAGCAGTGAACCCGAACGGTACAGGGGCACTTCACCCCTCCACTTT. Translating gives CASSEPERYRGTSPLHF.

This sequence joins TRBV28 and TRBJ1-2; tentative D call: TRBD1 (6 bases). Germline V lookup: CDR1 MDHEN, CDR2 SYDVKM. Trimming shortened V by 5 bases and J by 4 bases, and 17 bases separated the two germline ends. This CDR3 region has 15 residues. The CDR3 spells CASSIRDKGLYGYTF. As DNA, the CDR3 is TGTGCCAGCAGTATCCGGGACAAGGGCCTCTATGGCTACACCTTC.

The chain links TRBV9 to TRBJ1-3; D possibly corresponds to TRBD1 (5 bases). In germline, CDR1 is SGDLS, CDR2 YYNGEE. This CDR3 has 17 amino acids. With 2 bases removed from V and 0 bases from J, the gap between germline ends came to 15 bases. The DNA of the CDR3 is TGTGCCAGCAGCGTCGGGACTCCTCTGAGCTCTGGAAACACCATATATTTT. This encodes CASSVGTPLSSGNTIYF.

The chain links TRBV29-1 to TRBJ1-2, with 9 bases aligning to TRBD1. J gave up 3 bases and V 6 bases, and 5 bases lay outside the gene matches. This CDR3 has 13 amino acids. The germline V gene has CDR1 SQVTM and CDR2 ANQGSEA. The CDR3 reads CSVLQGADYGYTF. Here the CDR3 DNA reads TGCAGCGTCCTACAGGGGGCCGACTATGGCTACACCTTC.

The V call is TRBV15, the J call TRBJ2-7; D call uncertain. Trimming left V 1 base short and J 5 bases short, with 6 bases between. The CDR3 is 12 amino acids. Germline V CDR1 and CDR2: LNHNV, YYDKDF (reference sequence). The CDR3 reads CATSRGSNEQYF. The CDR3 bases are TGTGCCACCAGCAGAGGTAGCAACGAGCAGTACTTC.

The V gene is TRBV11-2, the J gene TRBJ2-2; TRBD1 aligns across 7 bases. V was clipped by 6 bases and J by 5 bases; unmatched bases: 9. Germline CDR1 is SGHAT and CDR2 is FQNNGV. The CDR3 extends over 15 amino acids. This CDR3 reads CASRLDRVKTGELFF. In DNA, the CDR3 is TGTGCCAGCAGACTCGACAGGGTAAAGACCGGGGAGCTGTTTTTT.

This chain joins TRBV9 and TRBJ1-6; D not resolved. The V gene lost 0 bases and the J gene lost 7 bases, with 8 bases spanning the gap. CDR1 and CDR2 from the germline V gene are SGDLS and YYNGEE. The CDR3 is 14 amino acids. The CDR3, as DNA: TGTGCCAGCAGCGTAGGAGAGGGAAATTCACCCCTCCACTTT. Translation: CASSVGEGNSPLHF.

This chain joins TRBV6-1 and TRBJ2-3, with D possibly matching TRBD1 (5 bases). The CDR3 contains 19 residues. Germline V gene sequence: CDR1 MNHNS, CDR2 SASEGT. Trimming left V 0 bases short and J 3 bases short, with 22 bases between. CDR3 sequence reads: CASSEAGQGTPDETDTQYF. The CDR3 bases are TGTGCCAGCAGTGAAGCGGGGCAGGGTACTCCAGATGAGACAGATACGCAGTATTTT.

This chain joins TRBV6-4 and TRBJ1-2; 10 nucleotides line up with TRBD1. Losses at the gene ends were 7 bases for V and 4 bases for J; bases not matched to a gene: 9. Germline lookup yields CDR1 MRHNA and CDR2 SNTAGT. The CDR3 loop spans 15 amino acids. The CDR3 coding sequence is TGTGCCAGCACCACTCGACAGGGGGCCAGCTATGGCTACACCTTC. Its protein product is CASTTRQGASYGYTF.

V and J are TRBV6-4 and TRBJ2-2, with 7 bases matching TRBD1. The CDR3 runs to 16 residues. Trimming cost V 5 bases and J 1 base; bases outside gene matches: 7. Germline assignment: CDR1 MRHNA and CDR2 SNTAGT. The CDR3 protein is CASSITGTENTGELFF. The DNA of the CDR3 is TGTGCCAGCAGTATTACCGGGACAGAGAACACCGGGGAGCTGTTTTTT.

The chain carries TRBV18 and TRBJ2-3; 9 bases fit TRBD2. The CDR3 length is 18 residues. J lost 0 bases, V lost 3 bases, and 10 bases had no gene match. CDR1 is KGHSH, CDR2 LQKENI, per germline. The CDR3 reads CASSPDGTSMMSTDTQYF. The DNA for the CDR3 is TGTGCCAGCTCACCGGATGGGACTAGCATGATGAGCACAGATACGCAGTATTTT.

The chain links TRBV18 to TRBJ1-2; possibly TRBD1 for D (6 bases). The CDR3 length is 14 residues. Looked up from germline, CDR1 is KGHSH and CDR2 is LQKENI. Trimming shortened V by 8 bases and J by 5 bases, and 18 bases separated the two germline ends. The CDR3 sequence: CASHDRIQLYGYTF. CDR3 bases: TGTGCCAGCCACGACAGGATCCAGCTTTATGGCTACACCTTC.

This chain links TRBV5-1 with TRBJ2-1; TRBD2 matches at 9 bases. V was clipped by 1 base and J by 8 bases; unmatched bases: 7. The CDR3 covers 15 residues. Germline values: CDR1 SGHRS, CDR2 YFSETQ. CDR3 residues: CASSLQAGGWDEQFF. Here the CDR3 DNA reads TGCGCCAGCAGCTTGCAAGCGGGGGGCTGGGATGAGCAGTTCTTC. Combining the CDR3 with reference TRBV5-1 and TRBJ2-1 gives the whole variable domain KAGVTQTPRYLIKTRGQQVTLSCSPISGHRSVSWYQQTPGQGLQFLFEYFSETQRNKGNFPGRFSGRQFSNSRSEMNVSTLELGDSALYLCASSLQAGGWDEQFFGPGTRLTVL.

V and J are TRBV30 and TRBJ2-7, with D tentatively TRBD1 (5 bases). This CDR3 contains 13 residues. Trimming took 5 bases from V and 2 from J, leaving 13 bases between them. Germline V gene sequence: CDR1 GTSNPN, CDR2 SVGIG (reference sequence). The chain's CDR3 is CAWGVQGPYEQYF. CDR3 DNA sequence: TGTGCCTGGGGGGTCCAGGGCCCCTACGAGCAGTACTTC.

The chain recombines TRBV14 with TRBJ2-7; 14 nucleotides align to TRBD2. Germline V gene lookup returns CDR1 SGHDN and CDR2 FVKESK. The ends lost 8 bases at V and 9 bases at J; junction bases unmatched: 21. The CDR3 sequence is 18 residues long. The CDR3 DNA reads TGTGCCAGCTCCCCTCAGGGGACTAGCGGGAGTGAGGGCTATGTGCAGTACTTC. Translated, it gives CASSPQGTSGSEGYVQYF.

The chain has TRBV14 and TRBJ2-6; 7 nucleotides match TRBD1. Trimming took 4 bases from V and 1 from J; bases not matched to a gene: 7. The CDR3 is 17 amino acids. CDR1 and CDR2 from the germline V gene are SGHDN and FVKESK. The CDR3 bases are TGTGCCAGCAGCCTCGGGACAGTTCAATCTGGGGCCAACGTCCTGACTTTC. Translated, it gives CASSLGTVQSGANVLTF.

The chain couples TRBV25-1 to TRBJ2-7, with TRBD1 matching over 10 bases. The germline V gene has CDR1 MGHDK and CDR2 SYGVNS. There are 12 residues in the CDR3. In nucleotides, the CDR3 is TGTGTGGGGGGACAGGGGAAAGGGGAGCAGTACTTC. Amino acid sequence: CVGGQGKGEQYF.

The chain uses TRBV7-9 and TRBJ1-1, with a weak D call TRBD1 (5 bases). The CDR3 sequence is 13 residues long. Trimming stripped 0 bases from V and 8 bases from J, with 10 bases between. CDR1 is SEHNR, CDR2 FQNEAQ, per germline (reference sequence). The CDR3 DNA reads TGTGCCAGCAGCTTAGCGGGGAGGGGCGAAGCTTTCTTT. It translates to CASSLAGRGEAFF.

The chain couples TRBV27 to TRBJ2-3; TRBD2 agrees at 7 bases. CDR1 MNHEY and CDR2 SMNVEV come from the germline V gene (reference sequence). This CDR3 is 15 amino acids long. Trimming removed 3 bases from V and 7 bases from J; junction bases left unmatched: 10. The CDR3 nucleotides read TGTGCCAGCAGTTTTAGTGTGGGAGGGCCCCATACGCAGTATTTT. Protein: CASSFSVGGPHTQYF.

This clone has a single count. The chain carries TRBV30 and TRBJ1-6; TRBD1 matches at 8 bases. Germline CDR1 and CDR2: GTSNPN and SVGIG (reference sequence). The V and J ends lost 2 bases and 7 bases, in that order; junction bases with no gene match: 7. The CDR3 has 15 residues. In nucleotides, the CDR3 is TGTGCCTGGAGTAGAGCGGACAGGGAAAATTCACCCCTCCACTTT. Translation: CAWSRADRENSPLHF.

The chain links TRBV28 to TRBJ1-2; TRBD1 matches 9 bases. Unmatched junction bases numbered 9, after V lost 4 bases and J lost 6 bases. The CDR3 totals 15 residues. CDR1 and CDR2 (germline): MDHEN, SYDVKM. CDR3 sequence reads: CASSSGQGSLDGYTF. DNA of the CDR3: TGTGCCAGCAGTTCGGGACAGGGAAGTCTGGATGGCTACACCTTC.

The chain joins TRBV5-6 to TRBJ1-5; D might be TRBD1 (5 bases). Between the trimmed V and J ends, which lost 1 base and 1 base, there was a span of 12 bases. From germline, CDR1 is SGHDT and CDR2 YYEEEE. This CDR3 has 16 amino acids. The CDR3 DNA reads TGTGCCAGCAGCTTGCATATAGCAGGGAGCAATCAGCCCCAGCATTTT. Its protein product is CASSLHIAGSNQPQHF.

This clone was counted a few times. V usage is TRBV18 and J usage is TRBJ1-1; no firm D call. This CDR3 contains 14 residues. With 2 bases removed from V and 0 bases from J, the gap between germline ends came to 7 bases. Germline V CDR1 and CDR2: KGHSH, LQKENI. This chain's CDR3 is CASSPGHVNTEAFF. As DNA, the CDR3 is TGTGCCAGCTCACCAGGGCACGTGAACACTGAAGCTTTCTTT. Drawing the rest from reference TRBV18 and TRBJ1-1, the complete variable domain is NAGVMQNPRHLVRRRGQEARLRCSPMKGHSHVYWYRQLPEEGLKFMVYLQKENIIDESGMPKERFSAEFPKEGPSILRIQQVVRGDSAAYFCASSPGHVNTEAFFGQGTRLTVV.

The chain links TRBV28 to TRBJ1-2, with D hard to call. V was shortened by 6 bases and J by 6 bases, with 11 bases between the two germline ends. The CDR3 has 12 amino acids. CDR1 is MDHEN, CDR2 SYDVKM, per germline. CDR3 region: CASSSSRDGYTF. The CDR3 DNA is TGTGCCAGCAGCTCTTCCCGGGATGGCTACACCTTC.

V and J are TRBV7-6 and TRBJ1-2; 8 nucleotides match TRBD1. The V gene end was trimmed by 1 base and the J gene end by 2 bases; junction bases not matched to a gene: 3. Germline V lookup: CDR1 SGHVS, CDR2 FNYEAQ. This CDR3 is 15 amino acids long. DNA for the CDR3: TGTGCCAGCAGCTTAGGGGGACAGGACAACTATGGCTACACCTTC. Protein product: CASSLGGQDNYGYTF.

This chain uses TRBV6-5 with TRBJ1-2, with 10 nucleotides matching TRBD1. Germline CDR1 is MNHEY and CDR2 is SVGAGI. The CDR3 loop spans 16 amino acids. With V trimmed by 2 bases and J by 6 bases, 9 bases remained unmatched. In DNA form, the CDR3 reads TGTGCCAGCAGTTACGGCCCCCTTGGACAGGGGGATGGCTACACCTTC. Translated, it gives CASSYGPLGQGDGYTF.

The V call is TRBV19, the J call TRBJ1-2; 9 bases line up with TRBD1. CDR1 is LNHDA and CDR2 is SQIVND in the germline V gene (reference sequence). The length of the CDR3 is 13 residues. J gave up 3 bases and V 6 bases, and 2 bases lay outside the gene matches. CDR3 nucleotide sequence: TGTGCCAGTAGGGGACAGGGTGACTATGGCTACACCTTC. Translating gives CASRGQGDYGYTF.

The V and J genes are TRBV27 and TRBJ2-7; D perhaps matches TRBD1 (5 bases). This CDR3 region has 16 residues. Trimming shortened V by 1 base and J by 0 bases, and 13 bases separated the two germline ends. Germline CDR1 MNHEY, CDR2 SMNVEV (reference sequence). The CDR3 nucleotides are TGTGCCAGCAGTTTATACAGGACCCAGAGCTCCTACGAGCAGTACTTC. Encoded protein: CASSLYRTQSSYEQYF.

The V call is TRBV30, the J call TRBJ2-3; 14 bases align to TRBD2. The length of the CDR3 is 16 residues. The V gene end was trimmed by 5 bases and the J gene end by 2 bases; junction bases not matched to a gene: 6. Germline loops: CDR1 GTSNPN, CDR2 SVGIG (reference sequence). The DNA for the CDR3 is TGTGCCTGGGGGAAGGGACTAGCGGGAGCCACAGATACGCAGTATTTT. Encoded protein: CAWGKGLAGATDTQYF. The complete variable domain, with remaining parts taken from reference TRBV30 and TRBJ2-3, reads SQTIHQWPATLVQPVGSPLSLECTVEGTSNPNLYWYRQAAGRGLQLLFYSVGIGQISSEVPQNLSASRPQDRQFILSSKKLLLSDSGFYLCAWGKGLAGATDTQYFGPGTRLTVL.

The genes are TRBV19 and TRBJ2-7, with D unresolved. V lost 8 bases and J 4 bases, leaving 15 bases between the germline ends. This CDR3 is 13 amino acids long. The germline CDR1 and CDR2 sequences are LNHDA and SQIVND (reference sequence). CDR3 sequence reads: CASSRILFYEQYF. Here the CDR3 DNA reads TGTGCCAGTTCCAGAATCCTCTTTTACGAGCAGTACTTC.